This T cell receptor beta chain was documented in a study of cytomegalovirus exposure and HLA in healthy donors. Germline CDR1 SEHNR, CDR2 FQNEAQ (reference sequence). This CDR3 has 15 amino acids. V gave up 4 bases and J gave up 6 bases; unmatched junction bases: 5. Primers included in the PCR were 60 Vbeta and 13 Jbeta primers. Using immunoSEQ multiplex PCR, the repertoire was profiled, and TCRdb retains in-frame clones only, with some absent. This table has about 180,000 clones, about 80% appearing once. The chain joins TRBV7-9 to TRBJ2-3, with 12 bases matching TRBD2. The TCR sequence derives from a woman aged 55-75 years in good health and CMV-seropositive. The sequencing input was PBMCs. CDR3 DNA sequence: TGTGCCAGCAGCTCCGGACTAGCGGGGTGGGATACGCAGTATTTT. Amino acids: CASSSGLAGWDTQYF.